This T cell receptor (beta chain) was sequenced for a study of blood T cell repertoires in COVID-19 (dated by TCRdb to about 2020). Background on the whole study: Collaborator samples came from the United States, Italy and Spain and covered acute and convalescent phases of COVID-19. The prospective study material was composed of cDNA or gDNA derived from T cells, B-cell-depleted T cells, or PBMCs. The dataset comprised deeply sampled blood TCRbeta repertoires from subjects exposed to, actively infected with, or recovered from COVID-19. A freely available public database, intended as a resource for researchers studying the immune response to SARS-CoV-2, is where the repertoires were released. The samples were drawn from the first 160 participants of the ongoing ImmuneRACE study and from more than 1,000 subjects provided by 6 global collaborators. Nearly every sample came with metadata listing a de-identified subject ID, COVID-19 status, age in years and sex. Where available, HLA class I and class II types were obtained from metadata supplied by the sample provider rather than from assay-based typing. The paper as a whole reports these results and caveats: How much clinical and demographic metadata was included differed by source and by participant, and the metadata was provided uncurated.

CDR1 and CDR2, looked up from the germline V gene, are MRHNA and SNTAGT. The CDR3 numbers 14 residues from cysteine through phenylalanine. Only the CDR3 region is kept as DNA, spanning 42 bases read in frame from base 1. The V and J ends are trimmed by 2 bases and 4 bases, leaving 8 bases between them. In the prospective study, participants were about 18 to 95 years old, resided in about two dozen geographic areas of the United States, and were enrolled through a virtual design. In the prospective study, cohorts were assigned on the basis of participant-reported clinical history obtained from a screening survey and a study questionnaire. A participant counted as exposed if, within 2 weeks of entering the study, that participant had been in contact with someone who had a PCR-confirmed or clinician-diagnosed COVID-19 case. In the prospective study, whole blood, serum and a nasopharyngeal or oropharyngeal swab were collected from each participant by mobile phlebotomists. Prospective study participants could optionally give additional blood draws and questionnaires over a roughly 2-month period. Before DNA extraction, blood samples from the prospective study were shipped at room temperature or frozen.

In regard to this clone: No antigen is known for it. Per-base qualities were not stored, and no clone one base away is much larger.

TCRbeta CDR3 regions were amplified from genomic DNA using the immunoSEQ Assay, a bias-controlled multiplex PCR. The published analysis was carried out like this. The number of nucleated cells in each sample was estimated from the amplification of reference gene primers within the assay. To quantify the absolute abundance of each unique TCRbeta CDR3 rearrangement, sequence reads were collapsed and filtered. For each sample, productive Simpson clonality was calculated as the square root of Simpson's diversity index across productive rearrangements. Imported from immuneACCESS, the table was reduced by TCRdb to in-frame sequences with V and J called. These copies leave out some clones; in studies compared against another copy, an unresolved V gene accounts for under half, and the cause of the remainder is not known. V and J calls and clone size are as listed in that table; D and trimming were resolved from the DNA. In this sample the table shows a few hundred thousand clones, roughly 88% of which occur a single time. In total, the top ten clones hold around 3.1% of the sample.

Recombination linked TRBV6-4 to TRBJ2-2, with no confidently assigned D gene. What was sequenced was PBMCs or T cells enriched from blood (not recorded which). The sequence was collected from a woman aged 35 to 49 who had been exposed to COVID-19. DNA sequence: TGTGCCAGCAGTGACGTTACGGGCACCGGGGAGCTGTTTTTT. This yields the protein CASSDVTGTGELFF.